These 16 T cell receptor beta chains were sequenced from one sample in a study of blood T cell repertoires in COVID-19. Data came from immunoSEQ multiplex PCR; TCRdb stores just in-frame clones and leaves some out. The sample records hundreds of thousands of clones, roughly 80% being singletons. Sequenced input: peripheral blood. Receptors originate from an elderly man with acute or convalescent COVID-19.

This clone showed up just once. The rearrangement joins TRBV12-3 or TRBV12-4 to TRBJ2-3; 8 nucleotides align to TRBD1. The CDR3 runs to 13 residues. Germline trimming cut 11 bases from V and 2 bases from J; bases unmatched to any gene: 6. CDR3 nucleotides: TGTGCCTCGCAGGGGGCCAACACAGATACGCAGTATTTT. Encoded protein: CASQGANTDTQYF.

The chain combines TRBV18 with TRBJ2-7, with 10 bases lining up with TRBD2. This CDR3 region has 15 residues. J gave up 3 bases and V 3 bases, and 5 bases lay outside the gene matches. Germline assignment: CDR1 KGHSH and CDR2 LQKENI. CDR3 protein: CASSPSTSGHYEQYF. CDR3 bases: TGTGCCAGCTCACCCTCGACTAGCGGGCACTACGAGCAGTACTTC. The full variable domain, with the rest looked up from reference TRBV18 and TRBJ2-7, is NAGVMQNPRHLVRRRGQEARLRCSPMKGHSHVYWYRQLPEEGLKFMVYLQKENIIDESGMPKERFSAEFPKEGPSILRIQQVVRGDSAAYFCASSPSTSGHYEQYFGPGTRLTVT.

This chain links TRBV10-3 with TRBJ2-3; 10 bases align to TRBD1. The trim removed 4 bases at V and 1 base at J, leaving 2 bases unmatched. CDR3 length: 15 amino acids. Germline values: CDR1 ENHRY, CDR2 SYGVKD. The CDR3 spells CAISGGQGGTDTQYF. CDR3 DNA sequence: TGTGCCATCAGTGGAGGACAGGGGGGCACAGATACGCAGTATTTT.

In nucleotides, the CDR3 is TGTGCCATCAGTGAGACAGGGACAGGGCTTAATGAAAAACTGTTTTTT. Encoded protein: CAISETGTGLNEKLFF. This chain connects TRBV10-3 to TRBJ1-4, with 9 positions matching TRBD1. The germline CDR1 and CDR2 sequences are ENHRY and SYGVKD. After removal of 2 bases from V and 4 bases from J, the junction contained 5 bases not matched to a gene. This CDR3 region has 16 residues.

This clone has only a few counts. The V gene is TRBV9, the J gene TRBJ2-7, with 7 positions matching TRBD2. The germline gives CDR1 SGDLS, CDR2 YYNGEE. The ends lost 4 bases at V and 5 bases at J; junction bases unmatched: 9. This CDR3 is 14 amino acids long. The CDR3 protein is CASSWGTSVDEQYF. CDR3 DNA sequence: TGTGCCAGCAGCTGGGGAACTAGCGTCGACGAGCAGTACTTC. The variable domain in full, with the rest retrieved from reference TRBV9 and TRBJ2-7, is DSGVTQTPKHLITATGQRVTLRCSPRSGDLSVYWYQQSLDQGLQFLIQYYNGEERAKGNILERFSAQQFPDLHSELNLSSLELGDSALYFCASSWGTSVDEQYFGPGTRLTVT.

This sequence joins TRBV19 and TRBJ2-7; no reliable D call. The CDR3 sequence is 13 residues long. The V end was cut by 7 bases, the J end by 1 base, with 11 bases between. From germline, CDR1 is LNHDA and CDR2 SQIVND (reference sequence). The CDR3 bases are TGTGCCAGTAATTTGAGAGGTTCCTACGAGCAGTACTTC. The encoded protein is CASNLRGSYEQYF.

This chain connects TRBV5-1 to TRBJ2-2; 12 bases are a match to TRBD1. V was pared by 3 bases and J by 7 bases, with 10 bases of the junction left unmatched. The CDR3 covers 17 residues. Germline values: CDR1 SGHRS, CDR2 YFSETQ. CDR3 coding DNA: TGCGCCAGCAGCTCTTCGCCGGGACAGGGGGCGCGCGGGGAGCTGTTTTTT. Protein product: CASSSSPGQGARGELFF.

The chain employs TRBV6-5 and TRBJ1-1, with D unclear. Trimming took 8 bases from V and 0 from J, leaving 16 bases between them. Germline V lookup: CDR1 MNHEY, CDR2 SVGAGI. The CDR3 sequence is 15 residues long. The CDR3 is CASRGGPPLNTEAFF. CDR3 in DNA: TGTGCCAGCCGGGGAGGACCTCCATTGAACACTGAAGCTTTCTTT.

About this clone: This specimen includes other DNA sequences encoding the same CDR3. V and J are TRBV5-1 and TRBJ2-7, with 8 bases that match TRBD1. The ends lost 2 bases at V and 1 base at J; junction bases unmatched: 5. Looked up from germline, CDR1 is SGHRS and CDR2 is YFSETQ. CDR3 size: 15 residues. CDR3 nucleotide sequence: TGCGCCAGCAGCTTAGGCGGACAGGGTTCCTACGAGCAGTACTTC. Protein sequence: CASSLGGQGSYEQYF.

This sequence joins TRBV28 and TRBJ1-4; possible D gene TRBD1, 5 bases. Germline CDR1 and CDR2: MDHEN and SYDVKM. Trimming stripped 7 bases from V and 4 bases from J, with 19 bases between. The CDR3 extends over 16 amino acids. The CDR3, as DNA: TGTGCCAGCACCCCCGGGGGAGGAGACTTTAATGAAAAACTGTTTTTT. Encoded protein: CASTPGGGDFNEKLFF.

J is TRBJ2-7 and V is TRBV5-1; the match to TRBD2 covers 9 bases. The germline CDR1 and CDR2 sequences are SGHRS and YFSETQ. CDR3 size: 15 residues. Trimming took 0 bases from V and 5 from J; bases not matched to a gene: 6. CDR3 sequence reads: CASSLEGLAFDEQYF. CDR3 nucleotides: TGCGCCAGCAGCTTGGAGGGACTAGCTTTTGACGAGCAGTACTTC.

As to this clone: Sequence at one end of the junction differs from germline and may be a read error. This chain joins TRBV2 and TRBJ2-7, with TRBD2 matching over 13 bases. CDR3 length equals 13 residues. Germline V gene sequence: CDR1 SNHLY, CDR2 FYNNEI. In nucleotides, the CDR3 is TGTGCCAGCAGAGAGACTAGCGGGAGGTGGTCTATCTTC. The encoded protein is CASRETSGRWSIF.

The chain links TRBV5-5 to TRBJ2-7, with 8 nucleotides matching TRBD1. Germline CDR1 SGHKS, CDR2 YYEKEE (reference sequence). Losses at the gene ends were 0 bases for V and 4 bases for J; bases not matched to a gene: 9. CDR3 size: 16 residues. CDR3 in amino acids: CASSLDPGQVGYEQYF. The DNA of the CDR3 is TGTGCCAGCAGCTTGGACCCGGGACAGGTGGGATACGAGCAGTACTTC.

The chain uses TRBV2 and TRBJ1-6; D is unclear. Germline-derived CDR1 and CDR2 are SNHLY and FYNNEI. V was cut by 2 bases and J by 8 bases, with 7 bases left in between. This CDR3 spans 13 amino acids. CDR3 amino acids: CASSERRDSPLHF. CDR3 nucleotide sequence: TGTGCCAGCAGTGAAAGGCGGGATTCACCCCTCCACTTT.

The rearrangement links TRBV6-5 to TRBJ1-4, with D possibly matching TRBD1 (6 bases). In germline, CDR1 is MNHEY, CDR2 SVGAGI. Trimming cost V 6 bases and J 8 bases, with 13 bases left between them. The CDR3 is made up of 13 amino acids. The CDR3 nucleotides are TGTGCCAGCAGAGGGGGGGACGGGGAAAAACTGTTTTTT. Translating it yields CASRGGDGEKLFF.

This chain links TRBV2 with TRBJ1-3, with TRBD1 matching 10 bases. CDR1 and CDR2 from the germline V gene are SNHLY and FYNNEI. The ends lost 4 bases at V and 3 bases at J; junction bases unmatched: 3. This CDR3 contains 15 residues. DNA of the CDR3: TGTGCCAGCAGTGGACAGGGGGCGGTTGGAAACACCATATATTTT. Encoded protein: CASSGQGAVGNTIYF. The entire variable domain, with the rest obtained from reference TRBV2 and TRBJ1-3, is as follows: EPEVTQTPSHQVTQMGQEVILRCVPISNHLYFYWYRQILGQKVEFLVSFYNNEISEKSEIFDDQFSVERPDGSNFTLKIRSTKLEDSAMYFCASSGQGAVGNTIYFGEGSWLTVV.